One sample yielded the 10 T cell receptor beta chains listed below, sequenced in a study of blood T cell repertoires in COVID-19 (TCRdb year 2020). The library was obtained by the immunoSEQ multiplex PCR assay. Imported from immuneACCESS, the table was reduced by TCRdb to in-frame sequences with V and J called. These copies leave out some clones; in studies compared against another copy, an unresolved V gene accounts for under half, and the cause of the remainder is not known. A total of over 10,000 clones appear in this sample, 75% to 90% of them only once. The biggest ten clones account for just over 50% of the sample. Input material: peripheral blood. Receptor source: a man aged 80 or over with acute or convalescent COVID-19.

CDR3 in amino acids: CASSPRRTGEAFF. The CDR3 DNA is TGTGCCAGCAGTCCACGACGAACAGGTGAAGCTTTCTTT. The rearrangement joins TRBV27 to TRBJ1-1; tentatively, D is TRBD1 (5 bases). The germline V gene has CDR1 MNHEY and CDR2 SMNVEV (reference sequence). This CDR3 is 13 amino acids long. V was cut by 5 bases and J by 7 bases, with 14 bases left in between.

The chain joins TRBV5-5 to TRBJ1-1; D gene unclear. This CDR3 region has 15 residues. The V end was cut by 0 bases, the J end by 6 bases, with 15 bases between. Germline CDR1 SGHKS, CDR2 YYEKEE (reference sequence). For the CDR3, the DNA is TGTGCCAGCAGCTTGGGCGGCAGCTCATCCGCTGAAGCTTTCTTT. Its translation: CASSLGGSSSAEAFF.

The chain links TRBV7-8 to TRBJ1-2; TRBD1 matches 7 bases. Germline lookup yields CDR1 SGHVS and CDR2 FQNEAQ. CDR3 length: 15 residues. With 5 bases clipped from V and 8 bases from J, the junction kept 14 bases outside the gene matches. CDR3 region: CASSNRQTGDGGYTF. The CDR3, as DNA: TGTGCCAGCAGCAACCGTCAAACAGGGGATGGAGGCTACACCTTC. Using reference TRBV7-8 and TRBJ1-2 for the parts outside the CDR3, the full variable domain is GAGVSQSPRYKVAKRGQDVALRCDPISGHVSLFWYQQALGQGPEFLTYFQNEAQLDKSGLPSDRFFAERPEGSVSTLKIQRTQQEDSAVYLCASSNRQTGDGGYTFGSGTRLTVV.

The chain uses TRBV18 and TRBJ1-2; 7 bases are shared with TRBD1. Per the germline V gene, CDR1 is KGHSH and CDR2 is LQKENI. CDR3 size: 15 residues. J was trimmed by 5 bases and V by 4 bases; bases with no gene match: 10. The CDR3 DNA sequence: TGTGCCAGCTCACTCCGACAGGGCGTAGGGTATGGCTACACCTTC. Its translation: CASSLRQGVGYGYTF.

The chain recombines TRBV7-2 with TRBJ2-1; TRBD2 is a possible D gene (7 bases). The CDR3 runs 15 residues. The V and J ends lost 4 bases and 8 bases respectively, with 18 bases between them. In germline, CDR1 is SGHTA, CDR2 FQGNSA. CDR3 in DNA: TGTGCCAGCAGCTCAGGGGCCGGGGGGAGCGATGAGCAGTTCTTC. It is translated as CASSSGAGGSDEQFF.

This clone was recorded only once. The chain carries TRBV7-3 and TRBJ1-1; tentative D call: TRBD1 (6 bases). V lost 4 bases to trimming and J lost 1 base, with 10 bases between them. The germline V gene encodes CDR1 SGHTA and CDR2 FQGTGA. The CDR3 is 14 residues long. CDR3 nucleotide sequence: TGTGCCAGCAGCTCAGGGGTCCCGAACACTGAAGCTTTCTTT. This sequence encodes CASSSGVPNTEAFF. Using reference TRBV7-3 and TRBJ1-1 for the parts outside the CDR3, the full variable domain is GAGVSQTPSNKVTEKGKYVELRCDPISGHTALYWYRQSLGQGPEFLIYFQGTGAADDSGLPNDRFFAVRPEGSVSTLKIQRTERGDSAVYLCASSSGVPNTEAFFGQGTRLTVV.

The genes are TRBV6-2 or TRBV6-3 and TRBJ2-3; D is unresolved. Trimming took off 6 bases at V and 4 bases at J, with 11 bases between the two ends. Per the germline V gene, CDR1 is MNHEY and CDR2 is SVGEGT. This CDR3 spans 13 amino acids. CDR3 DNA sequence: TGTGCCAGCAGCCGAGACTTTGCAGATACGCAGTATTTT. This translates into CASSRDFADTQYF.

This chain uses TRBV18 with TRBJ2-1, with TRBD1 matching over 7 bases. The J segment lost 3 bases and the V segment lost 2 bases, leaving 4 bases of the junction unmatched. The CDR3 spans 15 residues. CDR1 is KGHSH, CDR2 LQKENI, per germline. This CDR3 is CASSPRQGVYNEQFF. The CDR3 nucleotides read TGTGCCAGCTCACCAAGACAGGGTGTCTACAATGAGCAGTTCTTC.

The chain couples TRBV27 to TRBJ1-2; TRBD1 aligns across 8 bases. The length of the CDR3 is 13 residues. V lost 5 bases, J lost 5 bases, and 4 bases stayed unmatched. From germline, CDR1 is MNHEY and CDR2 SMNVEV (reference sequence). CDR3 DNA sequence: TGTGCCAGCAGTCCGGACAGGGAGTATGGCTACACCTTC. It specifies CASSPDREYGYTF.

The chain recombines TRBV6-1 with TRBJ1-3; 10 bases align to TRBD1. V gave up 0 bases and J gave up 4 bases; unmatched junction bases: 6. The CDR3 sequence is 17 residues long. Germline V gene data show CDR1 as MNHNS and CDR2 as SASEGT. The CDR3 nucleotides are TGTGCCAGCAGTGAAGCCTGGGGGACAGGGGCAGGAAACACCATATATTTT. Translation: CASSEAWGTGAGNTIYF.